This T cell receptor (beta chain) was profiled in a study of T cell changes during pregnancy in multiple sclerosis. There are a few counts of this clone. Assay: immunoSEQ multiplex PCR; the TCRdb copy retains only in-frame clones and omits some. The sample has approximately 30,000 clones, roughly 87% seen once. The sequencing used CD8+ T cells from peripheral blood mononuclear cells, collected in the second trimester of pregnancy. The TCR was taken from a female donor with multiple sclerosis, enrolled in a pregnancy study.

The DNA of the CDR3 is TGTGCCAGCAGCGCCAGGGTAAGCCCGCCTGGAAACACCATATATTTT. Protein: CASSARVSPPGNTIYF. The chain is built from TRBV9 and TRBJ1-3; a possible D gene is TRBD1 (5 bases). The CDR3 totals 16 residues. V lost 3 bases and J lost 2, with 15 bases in between. CDR1 SGDLS and CDR2 YYNGEE come from the germline V gene.